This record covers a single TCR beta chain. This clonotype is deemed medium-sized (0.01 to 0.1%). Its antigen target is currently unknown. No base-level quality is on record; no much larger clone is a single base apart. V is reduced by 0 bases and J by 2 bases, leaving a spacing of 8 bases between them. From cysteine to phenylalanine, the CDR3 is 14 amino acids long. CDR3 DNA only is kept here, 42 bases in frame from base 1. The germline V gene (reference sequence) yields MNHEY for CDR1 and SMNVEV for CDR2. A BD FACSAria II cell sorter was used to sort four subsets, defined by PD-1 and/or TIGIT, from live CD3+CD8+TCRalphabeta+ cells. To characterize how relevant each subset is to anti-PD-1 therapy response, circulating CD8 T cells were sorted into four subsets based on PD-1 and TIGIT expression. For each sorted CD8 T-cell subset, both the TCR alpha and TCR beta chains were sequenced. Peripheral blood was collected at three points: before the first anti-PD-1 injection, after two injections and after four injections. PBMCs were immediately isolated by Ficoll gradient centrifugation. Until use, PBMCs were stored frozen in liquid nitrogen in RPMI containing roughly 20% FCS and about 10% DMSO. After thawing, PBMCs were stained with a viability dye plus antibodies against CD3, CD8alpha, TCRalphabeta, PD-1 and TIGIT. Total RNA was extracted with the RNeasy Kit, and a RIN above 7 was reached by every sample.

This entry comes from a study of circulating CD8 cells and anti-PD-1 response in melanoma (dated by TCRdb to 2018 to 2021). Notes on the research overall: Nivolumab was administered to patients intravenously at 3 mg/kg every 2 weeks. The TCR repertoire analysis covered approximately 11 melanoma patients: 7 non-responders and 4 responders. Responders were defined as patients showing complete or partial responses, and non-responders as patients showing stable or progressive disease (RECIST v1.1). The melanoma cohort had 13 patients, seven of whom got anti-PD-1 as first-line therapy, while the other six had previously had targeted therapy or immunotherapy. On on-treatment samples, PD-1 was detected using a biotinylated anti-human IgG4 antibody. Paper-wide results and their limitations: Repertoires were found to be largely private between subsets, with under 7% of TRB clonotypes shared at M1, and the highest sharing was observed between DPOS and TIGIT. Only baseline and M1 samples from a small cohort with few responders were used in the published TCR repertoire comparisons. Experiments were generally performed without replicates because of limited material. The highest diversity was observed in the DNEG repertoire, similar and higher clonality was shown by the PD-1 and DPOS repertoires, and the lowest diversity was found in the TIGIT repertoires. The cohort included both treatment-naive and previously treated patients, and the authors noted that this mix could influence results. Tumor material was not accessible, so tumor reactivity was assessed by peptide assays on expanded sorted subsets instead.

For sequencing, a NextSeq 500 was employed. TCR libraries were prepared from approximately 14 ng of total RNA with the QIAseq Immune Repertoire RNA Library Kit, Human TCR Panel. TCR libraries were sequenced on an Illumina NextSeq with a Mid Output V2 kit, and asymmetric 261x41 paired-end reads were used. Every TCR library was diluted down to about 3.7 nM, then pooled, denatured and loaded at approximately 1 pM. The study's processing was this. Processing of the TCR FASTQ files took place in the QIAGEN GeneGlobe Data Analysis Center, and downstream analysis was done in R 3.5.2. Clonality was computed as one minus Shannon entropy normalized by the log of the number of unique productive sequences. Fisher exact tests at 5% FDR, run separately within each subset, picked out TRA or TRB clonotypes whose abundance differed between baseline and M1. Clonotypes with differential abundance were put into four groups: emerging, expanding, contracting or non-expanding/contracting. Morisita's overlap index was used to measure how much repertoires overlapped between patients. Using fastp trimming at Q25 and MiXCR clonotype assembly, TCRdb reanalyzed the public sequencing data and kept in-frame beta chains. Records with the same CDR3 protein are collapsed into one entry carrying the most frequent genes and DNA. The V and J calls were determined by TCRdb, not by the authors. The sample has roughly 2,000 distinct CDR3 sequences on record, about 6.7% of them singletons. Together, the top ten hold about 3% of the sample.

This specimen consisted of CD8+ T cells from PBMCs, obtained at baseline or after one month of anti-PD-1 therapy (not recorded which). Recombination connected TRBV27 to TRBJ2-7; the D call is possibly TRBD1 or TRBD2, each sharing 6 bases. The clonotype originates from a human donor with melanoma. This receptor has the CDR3 CASSLSGGPYEQYF. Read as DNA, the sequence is TGTGCCAGCAGTTTATCAGGGGGGCCCTACGAGCAGTACTTC.